Listed here are 22 T cell receptor delta chains from one sample, sequenced in a study of gamma-delta chains in newborns, infants, children. TCRdb re-processed the reads via CATT. The data contain 15,000 or so delta-chain clones, roughly 7.7% of them seen just once; the ten biggest clones take up about a fifth. The sequenced sample was blood. The receptors derive from a child who was a newborn, infant or young child, either healthy, febrile or measles-vaccinated (not recorded which).

At least ten counts were recorded for this clone. Other nucleotide sequences from this sample produce the same CDR3. V and J are TRDV2 and TRDJ3, with 9 nucleotides matching TRDD3. V lost 0 bases, J lost 0 bases, and 5 bases stayed unmatched. The CDR3 has 19 amino acids. Looked up from germline, CDR1 is GEAIGNYY and CDR2 is EKD. CDR3 bases: TGTGCCTGTGACACCGTGACTGGGGGAAGCTCCTGGGACACCCGACAGATGTTTTTC. Residues: CACDTVTGGSSWDTRQMFF.

This clone was found a few times. The rearrangement links TRDV2 to TRDJ3, with 10 bases that match TRDD3. Germline trimming cut 0 bases from V and 0 bases from J; bases unmatched to any gene: 10. The CDR3 is made up of 21 amino acids. From germline, CDR1 is GEAIGNYY and CDR2 EKD. CDR3 sequence (DNA): TGTGCCTGTGACACCGTACTGGGGGATTCTACCTACTCCTGGGACACCCGACAGATGTTTTTC. Residues: CACDTVLGDSTYSWDTRQMFF.

Turning to this clone: Additional DNA sequences in this sample encode the identical CDR3. The rearrangement uses TRDV2 and TRDJ3, with 10 bases identical to TRDD3. Trimming cost V 1 base and J 4 bases; bases outside gene matches: 6. CDR1 and CDR2 (germline): GEAIGNYY, EKD. The CDR3 consists of 18 residues. The CDR3 reads CACDTGGYTAWDTRQMFF. For the CDR3, the DNA is TGTGCCTGTGACACTGGGGGATACACCGCTTGGGACACCCGACAGATGTTTTTC.

This clone has more than one count but fewer than ten. The gene calls are TRDV2 and TRDJ3; 11 nucleotides align to TRDD3. The CDR3 spans 16 residues. The junction had 2 bases not matched to a gene; V was cut back by 6 bases and J by 2 bases. The germline V gene encodes CDR1 GEAIGNYY and CDR2 EKD. In DNA, the CDR3 is TGTGCCTGTTGGGGGATACGCCCCTGGGACACCCGACAGATGTTTTTC. Translated, it gives CACWGIRPWDTRQMFF.

This clone was counted only a few times. DNA for the CDR3: TGTGCCTGTGACACCTCTGGGGATAGGCGGACGTTTGCCTGGGACACCCGACAGATGTTTTTC. This gives the protein CACDTSGDRRTFAWDTRQMFF. The chain is built from TRDV2 and TRDJ3, with 7 positions matching TRDD3. The CDR3 consists of 21 residues. CDR1 and CDR2 (germline): GEAIGNYY, EKD. Trimming took 0 bases from V and 2 from J; bases not matched to a gene: 15.

This clone showed up many times. The V and J genes are TRDV2 and TRDJ3; D may be TRDD3 (6 bases). The CDR3 is made up of 19 amino acids. Germline V CDR1 and CDR2: GEAIGNYY, EKD. The V end was cut by 0 bases, the J end by 0 bases, with 14 bases between. Written as DNA, the CDR3 is TGTGCCTGTGACACCTGGGGGCACCCGAGCTCCTGGGACACCCGACAGATGTTTTTC. Its protein product is CACDTWGHPSSWDTRQMFF.

This clone was seen many times. The genes are TRDV2 and TRDJ2; D not certain. The germline V and J ends were trimmed by 0 bases and 0 bases, with 16 bases remaining between them. CDR3 length: 18 residues. Germline V gene lookup returns CDR1 GEAIGNYY and CDR2 EKD. As DNA, the CDR3 is TGTGCCTGTGACACCGTTGAGTGGTCTCGAGCTTTGACAGCACAACTCTTCTTT. Translating gives CACDTVEWSRALTAQLFF.

This clone was detected a few times. Relative to the germline gene, one junction end is altered; a read error may explain this. The CDR3 region is CACDILGAISLDTRQMFF. Written as DNA, the CDR3 is TGTGCCTGTGACATACTGGGGGCCATCTCCTTGGACACCCGACAGATGTTTTTC. The chain employs TRDV2 and TRDJ3, with TRDD3 matching over 8 bases. The CDR3 is made up of 18 amino acids. Germline lookup yields CDR1 GEAIGNYY and CDR2 EKD.

Comment on this clone: It is likely a read error: a sequence one base away is far more abundant. The chain carries TRDV2 and TRDJ2; 12 bases agree with TRDD3. The germline gives CDR1 GEAIGNYY, CDR2 EKD. The CDR3 consists of 16 residues. The J segment lost 3 bases and the V segment lost 2 bases, leaving 3 bases of the junction unmatched. The CDR3 region is CACDILGDTVTAQLFF. The DNA of the CDR3 is TGTGCCTGTGACATACTGGGGGATACTGTGACAGCACAACTCTTCTTT.

The chain links TRDV2 to TRDJ3; TRDD3 might be the D (5 bases). Between the trimmed V and J ends, which lost 0 bases and 2 bases, there was a span of 13 bases. There are 18 residues in the CDR3. Germline V gene sequence: CDR1 GEAIGNYY, CDR2 EKD. The CDR3 DNA reads TGTGCCTGTGACACCTGGGGCCTTAAGACCTGGGACACCCGACAGATGTTTTTC. It specifies CACDTWGLKTWDTRQMFF.

Regarding this clone: Other DNA sequences in the sample encode the same CDR3. The CDR3: CACDTLGDTLTAQLFF. Here the CDR3 DNA reads TGTGCCTGTGACACGCTGGGGGATACGTTGACAGCACAACTCTTCTTT. The chain carries TRDV2 and TRDJ2, with TRDD3 matching 12 bases. The V segment lost 1 base and the J segment 2 bases; nucleotides outside the gene matches: 1. Germline V lookup: CDR1 GEAIGNYY, CDR2 EKD. The CDR3 runs to 16 residues.

For this clone: The protein that TCRdb holds for this DNA derives from a much larger clone and differs from the translated DNA at residue 3, which likely indicates a read error; the protein shown here is translated from the DNA. The chain uses TRDV2 and TRDJ2, with TRDD3 identical over 9 bases. This CDR3 has 14 amino acids. Germline V gene lookup returns CDR1 GEAIGNYY and CDR2 EKD. CDR3 in amino acids: CARDHWGMTAQLFF. CDR3 sequence (DNA): TGTGCCCGTGACCACTGGGGGATGACAGCACAACTCTTCTTT.

Remarks on this clone: The TCRdb protein comes from a much larger clone and disagrees with this DNA's translation at residue 10, likely due to a read error; the protein given here is derived from the DNA. The V and J genes are TRDV2 and TRDJ3, with 10 bases that match TRDD3. The CDR3 has 17 residues. V lost 0 bases and J lost 6; bases outside the gene matches: 4. Germline V gene lookup returns CDR1 GEAIGNYY and CDR2 EKD. As DNA, the CDR3 is TGTGCCTGTGACACCGTTGGGGGATACTTGGACACCCGACAGATGTTTTTC. Protein product: CACDTVGGYLDTRQMFF.

A word on this clone: Sequence at one end of the junction differs from germline and may be a read error. The chain is built from TRDV2 and TRDJ3; 12 positions match TRDD3. Germline-derived CDR1 and CDR2 are GEAIGNYY and EKD. The CDR3 is made up of 19 amino acids. The CDR3 protein is CACDTVRLGDTWGTRQMFF. The CDR3 DNA reads TGTGCCTGTGACACCGTCCGACTGGGGGATACCTGGGGCACCCGACAGATGTTTTTC.

As concerns this clone: A much larger clonotype is one base distant, so this may be a read error. This chain connects TRDV2 to TRDJ2, with 7 bases matching TRDD3. In germline, CDR1 is GEAIGNYY, CDR2 EKD. This CDR3 spans 12 amino acids. The CDR3 region is CACDWGTSQLFF. CDR3 nucleotide sequence: TGTGCCTGTGACTGGGGGACATCACAACTCTTCTTT.

This chain links TRDV2 with TRDJ2; 12 bases are shared with TRDD3. Trimming cost V 0 bases and J 5 bases; bases outside gene matches: 9. Germline CDR1 GEAIGNYY, CDR2 EKD. This CDR3 is 18 amino acids long. The CDR3 is CACDTVGTGGYQTAQLFF. For the CDR3, the DNA is TGTGCCTGTGACACCGTCGGTACTGGGGGATACCAAACAGCACAACTCTTCTTT.

In regard to this clone: A much larger clonotype is one base distant, so this may be a read error. The J gene is TRDJ3, the V gene TRDV2; 9 bases are a match to TRDD3. CDR3 size: 19 residues. V lost 0 bases, J lost 0 bases, and 5 bases stayed unmatched. Germline V gene lookup returns CDR1 GEAIGNYY and CDR2 EKD. The CDR3, as DNA: TGTGCCTGTGACACCTGGGGGATAAAGAGCTCCTGGGACACCCGACAGATGTTTTTC. Protein: CACDTWGIKSSWDTRQMFF.

The rearrangement uses TRDV2 and TRDJ3, with 9 nucleotides matching TRDD3. With 3 bases clipped from V and 1 base from J, the junction kept 3 bases outside the gene matches. CDR1 is GEAIGNYY, CDR2 EKD, per germline. The CDR3 runs 17 residues. CDR3 region: CACDFTGGSWDTRQMFF. CDR3 in DNA: TGTGCCTGTGACTTTACTGGGGGATCCTGGGACACCCGACAGATGTTTTTC.

The CDR3 spells CACDRVLGSSWDTRQMFF. The CDR3 DNA reads as TGTGCCTGTGACAGAGTACTGGGGAGCTCCTGGGACACCCGACAGATGTTTTTC. The rearrangement joins TRDV2 to TRDJ3; 7 bases line up with TRDD3. The CDR3 sequence is 18 residues long. V lost 2 bases, J lost 0 bases, and 6 bases stayed unmatched. From germline, CDR1 is GEAIGNYY and CDR2 EKD.

Regarding this clone: A read error is possible here, since a much larger clone lies one base away. In the same sample, other DNA sequences code for this CDR3. This rearrangement joins TRDV2 to TRDJ3; 13 nucleotides agree with TRDD3. There are 20 residues in the CDR3. Germline CDR1 is GEAIGNYY and CDR2 is EKD. CDR3 region: CACDKVLGDTSSWDTRRMFF. In DNA form, the CDR3 reads TGTGCCTGTGACAAAGTACTGGGGGATACGAGCTCCTGGGACACCCGACGGATGTTTTTC.

With regard to this clone: TCRdb assigns this DNA the protein of a much larger clone, which departs from its translation at residue 12; this likely reflects a read error, and the protein shown comes from translating the DNA. The chain links TRDV2 to TRDJ3, with TRDD3 as a possible D gene (6 bases). This CDR3 has 17 residues. CDR1 and CDR2 from the germline V gene are GEAIGNYY and EKD. CDR3 in DNA: TGTGCCTGTGACACCGTACTGGGCTCCTGGGACTCCCGACAGATGTTTTTC. Its protein product is CACDTVLGSWDSRQMFF.

There are a few counts of this clone. This may arise from a read error, as a much more abundant clone is one base away. This sample also contains other DNA sequences that code for the same CDR3. The chain uses TRDV2 and TRDJ3, with a possible D match to TRDD3 (6 bases). The CDR3 runs 18 residues. The germline gives CDR1 GEAIGNYY, CDR2 EKD. The CDR3 DNA is TGTGCCTGTGACACCGTGGGGATTTCCTCCTGGGATACCCGACAGATGTTTTTC. Protein sequence: CACDTVGISSWDTRQMFF.